The present T cell receptor beta chain was sequenced within a study of control samples from healthy donors and cancer patients. This CDR3 has 16 amino acids. Germline V gene lookup returns CDR1 MNHEY and CDR2 SMNVEV (reference sequence). Trimming took off 1 base at V and 3 bases at J, with 13 bases between the two ends. TCRdb keeps only in-frame clones here, not all; method: immunoSEQ multiplex PCR. Of approximately 100,000 clones listed, around 88% are singletons. The chain joins TRBV27 to TRBJ1-3; D is unclear. The material sequenced was blood. The receptor was isolated from a man in his thirties or forties in good health. The CDR3: CASSLLEPTFGNTIYF. CDR3 in DNA: TGTGCCAGCAGTTTATTGGAACCGACTTTTGGAAACACCATATATTTT.